A single sample is the source of the 21 T cell receptor beta chains below, sequenced in a study of T-cell reconstitution after alpha-beta-depleted transplantation in children listed by TCRdb under 2016. Library preparation employed PCR. The reads were generated on an Illumina HiSeq 2500. TCR libraries were prepared with molecular barcoding, using unique molecular identifiers to normalize TCRbeta repertoire quantification. TCRdb applied fastp at Q25 and MiXCR to the public reads, then kept only in-frame beta chains. Every distinct CDR3 protein forms one entry, paired with its most common genes and DNA. Present in this sample are 150,000 to 250,000 distinct CDR3 sequences, roughly 15% of which were seen just once. Under 15% of the sample goes to the ten largest clones. The material sequenced was PBMCs from the stem cell graft donor, taken from the stem cell graft. The receptors shown here come from a human donor who donated a stem cell graft to a child with acute lymphoblastic leukemia.

This clonotype was seen ten or more times. V is TRBV5-1 and J is TRBJ2-2; 11 nucleotides line up with TRBD2. This CDR3 has 17 residues. The V gene's germline CDR1 is SGHRS and CDR2 YFSETQ. The V segment lost 1 base and the J segment 7 bases; nucleotides outside the gene matches: 9. The CDR3 DNA follows: TGCGCCAGCAGCTTGTCCTATATGGGACTAGCGGACGGGGAGCTGTTTTTT. Its protein product is CASSLSYMGLADGELFF.

This clonotype showed up many times. This chain connects TRBV25-1 to TRBJ2-3, with TRBD1 matching 7 bases. Germline trimming cut 9 bases from V and 9 bases from J; bases unmatched to any gene: 9. From germline, CDR1 is MGHDK and CDR2 SYGVNS. The CDR3 length is 12 residues. CDR3 protein: CASTSTGETQYF. The CDR3 DNA is TGTGCCAGTACCTCAACAGGGGAGACGCAGTATTTT.

The table lists this clonotype with many counts. The genes are TRBV5-1 and TRBJ2-7; 9 nucleotides align to TRBD2. J lost 6 bases, V lost 4 bases, and 8 bases had no gene match. The CDR3 is 14 residues long. Germline lookup yields CDR1 SGHRS and CDR2 YFSETQ. DNA for the CDR3: TGCGCCAGCAGCCTCTCCGGACTAGCGACCGAGCAGTACTTC. Its protein is CASSLSGLATEQYF.

This clonotype was counted at least ten times. V gene TRBV5-1 combines with J gene TRBJ2-1, with D unresolved. This CDR3 comprises 14 residues. Germline loops: CDR1 SGHRS, CDR2 YFSETQ. V lost 0 bases and J 6 bases, leaving 10 bases between the germline ends. CDR3 sequence (DNA): TGCGCCAGCAGCTTGGCTTCCAGGTTCAATGAGCAGTTCTTC. Translated, it gives CASSLASRFNEQFF.

This clonotype occurred many times. The chain carries TRBV5-1 and TRBJ1-3; D is ambiguous. Germline CDR1 reads SGHRS; CDR2 reads YFSETQ. Trimming cost V 0 bases and J 1 base, with 2 bases left between them. The length of the CDR3 is 13 residues. In nucleotides, the CDR3 is TGCGCCAGCAGCTTGGAATCTGGAAACACCATATATTTT. It specifies CASSLESGNTIYF.

With regard to this clonotype: This could be a read error, since a much larger clone is one nucleotide away. The chain carries TRBV12-3 or TRBV12-4 and TRBJ1-2, with D hard to call. Trimming pared 5 bases from V and 8 bases from J, leaving 12 bases between. The CDR3 is made up of 12 amino acids. CDR3 nucleotides: TGTGCCAGCAGTACTCGCCTGTGGGGCTACACCTTC. Encoded protein: CASSTRLWGYTF.

This clonotype was detected ten times or more. The chain carries TRBV10-3 and TRBJ1-3, with 7 bases fitting TRBD1. Per germline, CDR1 ENHRY and CDR2 SYGVKD. With V trimmed by 3 bases and J by 4 bases, 9 bases remained unmatched. The CDR3 is 16 residues long. The CDR3: CAISDPQGPAGNTIYF. DNA of the CDR3: TGTGCCATCAGTGACCCACAGGGGCCGGCGGGAAACACCATATATTTT.

This clonotype was recorded a few times. The V gene is TRBV10-3, the J gene TRBJ2-4, with TRBD1 matching 7 bases. CDR1 is ENHRY and CDR2 is SYGVKD in the germline V gene. The CDR3 contains 16 residues. With V trimmed by 0 bases and J by 2 bases, 4 bases remained unmatched. CDR3 nucleotide sequence: TGTGCCATCAGTGAGTCCAAGGGGGCAACCAAAAACATTCAGTACTTC. Amino acid sequence: CAISESKGATKNIQYF.

The table lists this clonotype with many counts. The V and J genes are TRBV7-8 and TRBJ2-2, with a tentative D call TRBD2 (6 bases). CDR3 length equals 16 residues. V shed 1 base and J shed 3 bases, with 12 bases lying between them. Looked up from germline, CDR1 is SGHVS and CDR2 is FQNEAQ. The CDR3, as DNA: TGTGCCAGCAGCTTAGAGGGCGGGACGTACACCGGGGAGCTGTTTTTT. It encodes CASSLEGGTYTGELFF.

Notes on this clonotype: This clone may be a read error of a much larger clone one base away. The chain recombines TRBV5-5 with TRBJ2-1; D remains ambiguous. The length of the CDR3 is 15 residues. Germline CDR1 SGHKS, CDR2 YYEKEE (reference sequence). CDR3 bases: TGTGCCAGCAGCTTTAGCCCCAGCTCCTACACTGAGCAGTTCTTC. Translation gives CASSFSPSSYTEQFF.

This sequence joins TRBV2 and TRBJ2-2, with TRBD1 matching 7 bases. J was trimmed by 6 bases and V by 7 bases; bases with no gene match: 5. This CDR3 contains 13 residues. The germline CDR1 and CDR2 sequences are SNHLY and FYNNEI. The CDR3 loop is CASNRQGSGELFF. The CDR3, as DNA: TGTGCCAGCAACAGACAGGGATCCGGGGAGCTGTTTTTT.

This clonotype was detected ten times or more. The rearrangement links TRBV7-9 to TRBJ1-1; D not resolved. V lost 3 bases and J 3 bases, leaving 5 bases between the germline ends. Looked up from germline, CDR1 is SEHNR and CDR2 is FQNEAQ (reference sequence). The CDR3 extends over 12 amino acids. The CDR3 spells CASSFEDTEAFF. CDR3 coding DNA: TGTGCCAGCAGCTTTGAAGACACTGAAGCTTTCTTT.

This clonotype was seen at least ten times. V gene TRBV7-9 combines with J gene TRBJ2-5; no reliable D call. The germline V gene encodes CDR1 SEHNR and CDR2 FQNEAQ (reference sequence). This CDR3 spans 14 amino acids. V was trimmed by 1 base and J by 1 base, leaving 7 bases between them. The CDR3 is CASSLGNFQETQYF. The CDR3 bases are TGTGCCAGCAGCTTAGGGAACTTCCAAGAGACCCAGTACTTC.

About this clonotype itself: One base away lies a much larger clone, so this may be a sequencing read error. The chain uses TRBV28 and TRBJ2-3, with 7 bases matching TRBD1. Germline CDR1 and CDR2: MDHEN and SYDVKM. The CDR3 is 15 residues long. The CDR3 loop reads CASTTRDSSTDTRYF. DNA of the CDR3: TGTGCCAGCACCACCCGGGACAGCAGCACAGATACGCGGTATTTT.

This clonotype has ten or more counts. The J gene is TRBJ2-5, the V gene TRBV25-1, with TRBD1 as a possible D gene (5 bases). The CDR3 spans 16 residues. Per germline, CDR1 MGHDK and CDR2 SYGVNS. The V gene lost 1 base and the J gene lost 4 bases, with 16 bases spanning the gap. The CDR3 is CASSESDQGRVETQYF. DNA of the CDR3: TGTGCCAGCAGTGAATCCGATCAGGGAAGGGTAGAGACCCAGTACTTC.

V usage is TRBV20-1 and J usage is TRBJ2-5, with D possibly matching TRBD2 (6 bases). V was clipped by 5 bases and J by 5 bases, with 15 bases between them. CDR3 length: 13 residues. The V gene's germline CDR1 is DFQATT and CDR2 SNEGSKA (reference sequence). CDR3 region: CSAFGGIEETQYF. CDR3 coding DNA: TGCAGTGCTTTTGGGGGGATTGAGGAGACCCAGTACTTC.

On this clonotype: A much bigger clone sits one base away, suggesting this may be a read error. This sequence joins TRBV4-1 and TRBJ2-1; the match to TRBD2 covers 7 bases. CDR3 length equals 15 residues. V lost 2 bases to trimming and J lost 9 bases; unmatched junction nucleotides: 10. Germline V gene lookup returns CDR1 MGHRA and CDR2 YSYEKL. The DNA for the CDR3 is TGCGCCAGCAGCCAAACGGATCGGGAGGTTCCTGAGCAGTTCTTC. Encoded protein: CASSQTDREVPEQFF.

As regards this clonotype: This may stem from a read error, because a much larger clone lies one nucleotide away. This chain uses TRBV6-1 with TRBJ2-3, with D unresolved. Germline V gene sequence: CDR1 MNHNS, CDR2 SASEGT. V was pared by 7 bases and J by 0 bases, with 8 bases between. There are 13 residues in the CDR3. CDR3 DNA sequence: TGTGCCAGCAAAAGCTCTAGCACAGATACGCAGTATTTT. Its protein is CASKSSSTDTQYF.

Many counts were recorded for this clonotype. This chain links TRBV11-2 with TRBJ1-1, with 9 nucleotides matching TRBD1. The CDR3 runs 13 residues. Germline lookup yields CDR1 SGHAT and CDR2 FQNNGV. J gave up 11 bases and V 6 bases, and 10 bases lay outside the gene matches. The CDR3 protein is CASRLITGGSAFF. The CDR3 DNA reads as TGTGCCAGCAGATTAATTACAGGGGGCTCGGCTTTCTTT. Full variable domain (rest looked up from reference TRBV11-2 and TRBJ1-1): EAGVAQSPRYKIIEKRQSVAFWCNPISGHATLYWYQQILGQGPKLLIQFQNNGVVDDSQLPKDRFSAERLKGVDSTLKIQPAKLEDSAVYLCASRLITGGSAFFGQGTRLTVV.

This clonotype was found once. The genes are TRBV9 and TRBJ2-3, with D hard to call. Germline-derived CDR1 and CDR2 are SGDLS and YYNGEE. The V end was cut by 2 bases, the J end by 0 bases, with 7 bases between. The CDR3 length is 14 residues. CDR3 in amino acids: CASSVAGSTDTQYF. In nucleotides, the CDR3 is TGTGCCAGCAGCGTTGCAGGTAGCACAGATACGCAGTATTTT.

This clonotype was counted ten times or more. The chain links TRBV12-3 or TRBV12-4 to TRBJ2-5; the D call may be TRBD1 or TRBD2 (5 bases each). This CDR3 comprises 14 residues. With 6 bases removed from V and 5 bases from J, the gap between germline ends came to 16 bases. The CDR3 protein is CASSWGRGRETQYF. CDR3 bases: TGTGCCAGCAGCTGGGGGAGAGGGCGGGAGACCCAGTACTTC.